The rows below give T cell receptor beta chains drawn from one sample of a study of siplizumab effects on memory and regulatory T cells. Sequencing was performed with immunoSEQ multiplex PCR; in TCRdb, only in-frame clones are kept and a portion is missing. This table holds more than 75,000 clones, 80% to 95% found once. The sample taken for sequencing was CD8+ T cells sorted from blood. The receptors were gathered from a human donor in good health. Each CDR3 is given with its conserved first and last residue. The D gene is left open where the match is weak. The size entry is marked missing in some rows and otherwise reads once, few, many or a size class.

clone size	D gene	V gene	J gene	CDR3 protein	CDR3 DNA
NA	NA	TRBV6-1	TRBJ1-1	CASSTGDSGGTEAFF	TGTGCCAGCAGTACTGGAGACAGCGGGGGCACTGAAGCTTTCTTT
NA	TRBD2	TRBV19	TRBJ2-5	CASSPPPLAADEETQYF	TGTGCCAGTAGCCCACCCCCTCTAGCGGCCGACGAGGAGACCCAGTACTTC
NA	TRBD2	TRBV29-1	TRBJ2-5	CSVESLAGIQETQYF	TGCAGCGTTGAGTCCCTAGCGGGGATCCAAGAGACCCAGTACTTC
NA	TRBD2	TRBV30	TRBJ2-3	CANRLAGFTDTQYF	TGTGCCAACCGACTAGCGGGGTTCACAGATACGCAGTATTTT
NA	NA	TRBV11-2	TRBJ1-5	CASSQDGNQPQHF	TGTGCCAGCAGCCAGGACGGGAATCAGCCCCAGCATTTT
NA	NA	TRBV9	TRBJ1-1	CASSPGPLNTEAFF	TGTGCCAGCAGCCCGGGACCGTTGAACACTGAAGCTTTCTTT
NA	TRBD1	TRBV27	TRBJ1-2	CASSLTGGWDGYTF	TGTGCCAGCAGTTTAACAGGGGGTTGGGATGGCTACACCTTC
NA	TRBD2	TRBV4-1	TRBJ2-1	CASSRTAGGHNEQFF	TGCGCCAGCAGCCGGACGGCGGGGGGACACAATGAGCAGTTCTTC
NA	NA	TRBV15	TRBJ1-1	CATSRDTGLNTEAFF	TGTGCCACCAGCAGAGACACTGGGTTGAACACTGAAGCTTTCTTT
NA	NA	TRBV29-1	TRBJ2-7	CSVWDSYEQYF	TGCAGCGTTTGGGACTCCTACGAGCAGTACTTC
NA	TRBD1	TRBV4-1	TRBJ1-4	CASSPLPSQGADHEKLFF	TGCGCCAGCAGCCCCCTCCCCTCACAGGGGGCCGACCATGAAAAACTGTTTTTT
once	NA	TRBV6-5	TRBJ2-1	CASWGTKSLYNEQFF	TGTGCCAGCTGGGGTACAAAAAGTCTGTACAATGAGCAGTTCTTC
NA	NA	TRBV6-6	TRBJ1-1	CASSYSVSGSTEAFF	TGTGCCAGCAGTTACTCAGTTTCGGGGTCGACTGAAGCTTTCTTT
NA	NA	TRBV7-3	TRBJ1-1	CASSHYPVGGVHTEAFF	TGTGCCAGCAGCCATTACCCAGTTGGGGGGGTTCACACTGAAGCTTTCTTT
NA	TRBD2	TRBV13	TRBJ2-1	CASSPGTSGPNNEQFF	TGTGCCAGCAGCCCCGGGACTAGCGGACCAAACAATGAGCAGTTCTTC
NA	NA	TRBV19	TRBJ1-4	CASSPVWEYNEKLFF	TGTGCCAGTAGCCCGGTATGGGAGTATAATGAAAAACTGTTTTTT
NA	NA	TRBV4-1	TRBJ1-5	CASSQEFRLHQPQHF	TGCGCCAGCAGCCAAGAGTTCAGGCTACATCAGCCCCAGCATTTT
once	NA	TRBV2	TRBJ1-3	CASSEIQGSGNTIYF	TGTGCCAGCAGTGAAATTCAGGGATCTGGAAACACCATATATTTT
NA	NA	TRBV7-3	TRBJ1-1	CASSLIRGVNTEAFF	TGTGCCAGCTCTCTCATCCGGGGAGTTAACACTGAAGCTTTCTTT
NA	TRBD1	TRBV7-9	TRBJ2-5	CASSLLGQGKETQYF	TGTGCCAGCAGCTTATTGGGACAGGGGAAAGAGACCCAGTACTTC
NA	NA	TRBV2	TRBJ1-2	CASIEAAGYGYTF	TGTGCCAGCATAGAGGCGGCGGGCTATGGCTACACCTTC
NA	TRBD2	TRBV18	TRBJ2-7	CASSPGTSGSPEQYF	TGTGCCAGCTCACCGGGGACTAGCGGGAGTCCCGAGCAGTACTTC
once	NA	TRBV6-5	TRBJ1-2	CASSPTGSYGYTF	TGTGCCAGCAGCCCCACTGGCAGCTATGGCTACACCTTC
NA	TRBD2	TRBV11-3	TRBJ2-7	CASSLGLAAYEQYF	TGTGCCAGCAGCCTTGGACTAGCGGCGTACGAGCAGTACTTC
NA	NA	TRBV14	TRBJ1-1	CASSLQGWTEAFF	TGTGCCAGCAGCCTACAGGGTTGGACTGAAGCTTTCTTT
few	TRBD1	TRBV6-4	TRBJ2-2	CASSDSGQGTGELFF	TGTGCCAGCAGTGACTCGGGACAGGGCACCGGGGAGCTGTTTTTT
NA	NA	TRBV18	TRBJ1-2	CASSPGEGRIGYTF	TGTGCCAGCTCACCAGGTGAGGGAAGAATTGGCTACACCTTC
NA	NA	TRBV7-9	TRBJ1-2	CASSIQGGSGYTF	TGTGCCAGCAGCATTCAGGGAGGGAGTGGCTACACCTTC
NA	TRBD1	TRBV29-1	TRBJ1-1	CSVLQGSGNTEAFF	TGCAGCGTCCTACAGGGGTCGGGGAACACTGAAGCTTTCTTT
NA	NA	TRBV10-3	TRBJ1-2	CAISESKGGLFGYTF	TGTGCCATCAGTGAGTCAAAGGGCGGGCTTTTCGGGTACACCTTC
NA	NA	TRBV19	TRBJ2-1	CASSIDRTSYNEQFF	TGTGCCAGTAGTATAGACAGAACGAGTTACAATGAGCAGTTCTTC
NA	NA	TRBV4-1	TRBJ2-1	CASSQVGTYNEQFF	TGCGCCAGCAGCCAAGTGGGAACCTACAATGAGCAGTTCTTC
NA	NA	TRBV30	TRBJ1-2	CAWKHSHYGYTF	TGTGCCTGGAAACACAGCCATTATGGCTACACCTTC
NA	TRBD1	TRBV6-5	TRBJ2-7	CASSSGTGFYEQYF	TGTGCCAGCAGCTCCGGGACAGGGTTCTACGAGCAGTACTTC
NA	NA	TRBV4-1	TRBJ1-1	CASSQFQGSEAFF	TGCGCCAGCAGCCAATTTCAGGGTTCTGAAGCTTTCTTT
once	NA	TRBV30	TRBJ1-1	CAWSVGRGDTEAFF	TGTGCCTGGAGTGTCGGACGGGGGGACACTGAAGCTTTCTTT
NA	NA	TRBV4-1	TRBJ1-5	CASSPRFSQEVPSQPQHF	TGCGCCAGCAGCCCGCGTTTTTCACAAGAGGTTCCTAGTCAGCCCCAGCATTTT
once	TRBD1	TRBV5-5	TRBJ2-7	CASSRGGDRGRYEQYF	TGTGCCAGCAGCCGCGGCGGGGACAGGGGACGCTACGAGCAGTACTTC
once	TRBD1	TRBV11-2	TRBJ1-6	CASSLGGSGTAFNSPLHF	TGTGCCAGCAGCTTAGGGGGTAGTGGGACAGCCTTTAATTCACCCCTCCACTTT
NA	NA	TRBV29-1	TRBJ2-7	CSALGGFYEQYF	TGCAGCGCTCTAGGGGGGTTCTACGAGCAGTACTTC
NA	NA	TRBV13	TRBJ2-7	CASSLGGRTYEQYF	TGTGCCAGCAGCTTAGGGGGCAGAACCTACGAGCAGTACTTC
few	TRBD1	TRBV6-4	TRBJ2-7	CASSAGDRGGHEQYF	TGTGCCAGCAGTGCCGGGGACAGGGGGGGCCACGAGCAGTACTTC